The 29 T cell receptor beta chains below come from one sample, sequenced in a study of cytomegalovirus exposure and HLA in healthy donors. 13 Jbeta primers and 60 Vbeta primers were used for the PCR. Measured with immunoSEQ multiplex PCR; TCRdb has only the in-frame clones, and not every one. The repertoire holds approximately 100,000 clones, 77% seen once, with 11% in the top ten. The material sequenced was PBMCs. All receptors derive from a man in his forties in good health and CMV-seropositive.

This clone was observed a handful of times. This chain joins TRBV2 and TRBJ1-4; D perhaps matches TRBD1 (6 bases). Trimming pared 2 bases from V and 0 bases from J, leaving 13 bases between. CDR3 length: 17 residues. Germline CDR1 and CDR2: SNHLY and FYNNEI. The CDR3 region has the DNA TGTGCCAGCAGTGAAATATCCAGGGGCCCAACTAATGAAAAACTGTTTTTT. It yields the protein CASSEISRGPTNEKLFF.

The V call is TRBV9, the J call TRBJ2-7, with TRBD2 matching 9 bases. Germline V gene sequence: CDR1 SGDLS, CDR2 YYNGEE. V was pared by 0 bases and J by 4 bases, with 5 bases of the junction left unmatched. CDR3 length equals 15 residues. The CDR3 sequence is CASSVDAGGPYEQYF. CDR3 sequence (DNA): TGTGCCAGCAGCGTAGATGCGGGGGGGCCTTACGAGCAGTACTTC.

The chain uses TRBV10-3 and TRBJ1-6, with a possible D match to TRBD1 (6 bases). Germline V gene data show CDR1 as ENHRY and CDR2 as SYGVKD. The CDR3 has 17 residues. The V and J ends lost 3 bases and 2 bases respectively, with 14 bases between them. The CDR3 sequence is CAISERQAGTYNSPLHF. The CDR3 DNA reads as TGTGCCATCAGTGAAAGACAGGCCGGCACCTATAATTCACCCCTCCACTTT.

The V and J genes are TRBV2 and TRBJ1-5, with D perhaps TRBD1 (5 bases). Germline V gives CDR1 SNHLY, CDR2 FYNNEI. Trimming pared 2 bases from V and 1 base from J, leaving 12 bases between. The CDR3 has 16 residues. The CDR3 spells CASSELGRASNQPQHF. The CDR3 nucleotides are TGTGCCAGCAGTGAACTGGGCAGGGCGAGCAATCAGCCCCAGCATTTT.

The gene calls are TRBV9 and TRBJ1-4; 7 bases fit TRBD1. Trimming at V came to 3 bases and at J to 8 bases, leaving 7 bases not matched to a gene. This CDR3 is built from 14 residues. CDR1 and CDR2 from the germline V gene are SGDLS and YYNGEE. DNA for the CDR3: TGTGCCAGCAGCGGAACAGGGGCGAGAGAAAAACTGTTTTTT. Amino acid sequence: CASSGTGAREKLFF.

This chain links TRBV18 with TRBJ2-6, with 10 bases identical to TRBD1. The CDR3 contains 18 residues. Trimming took 2 bases from V and 3 from J; bases not matched to a gene: 7. Per the germline V gene, CDR1 is KGHSH and CDR2 is LQKENI. The CDR3 loop reads CASSPRRTGGSGANVLTF. Written as DNA, the CDR3 is TGTGCCAGCTCACCAAGACGGACAGGGGGGAGTGGGGCCAACGTCCTGACTTTC.

This rearrangement joins TRBV6-5 to TRBJ2-7, with 10 bases that match TRBD1. The germline V gene encodes CDR1 MNHEY and CDR2 SVGAGI. This CDR3 has 15 amino acids. J gave up 2 bases and V 6 bases, and 7 bases lay outside the gene matches. DNA of the CDR3: TGTGCCAGCAGGTACCGGGACAGGGGTCCCTACGAGCAGTACTTC. As protein: CASRYRDRGPYEQYF.

This chain links TRBV19 with TRBJ1-5; 9 positions match TRBD1. Germline CDR1 reads LNHDA; CDR2 reads SQIVND (reference sequence). This CDR3 spans 13 amino acids. Unmatched junction bases numbered 0, after V lost 5 bases and J lost 4 bases. The CDR3 spells CASSGTGNQPQHF. The CDR3 DNA sequence: TGTGCCAGTAGTGGGACAGGGAATCAGCCCCAGCATTTT.

The chain links TRBV11-2 to TRBJ1-2; maybe TRBD1 (5 bases). The CDR3 runs to 12 residues. Trimming shortened V by 6 bases and J by 5 bases, and 10 bases separated the two germline ends. Germline V gene sequence: CDR1 SGHAT, CDR2 FQNNGV. In DNA form, the CDR3 reads TGTGCCAGCAGTACCGGGACTTATGGCTACACCTTC. Its protein product is CASSTGTYGYTF.

This chain links TRBV29-1 with TRBJ2-3; weak D call: TRBD1 (6 bases). Germline-derived CDR1 and CDR2 are SQVTM and ANQGSEA. V was trimmed by 8 bases and J by 0 bases, leaving 15 bases between them. The length of the CDR3 is 14 residues. The DNA for the CDR3 is TGCAGCTACGAAGGACAGAAGAGCACAGATACGCAGTATTTT. Residues: CSYEGQKSTDTQYF.

CDR3 sequence: CASSLGRYNEQFF. CDR3 DNA sequence: TGTGCCAGCAGCCTGGGGCGCTACAATGAGCAGTTCTTC. This sequence joins TRBV11-2 and TRBJ2-1; a possible D gene is TRBD1 (5 bases). Trimming took 5 bases from V and 3 from J, leaving 8 bases between them. Germline lookup yields CDR1 SGHAT and CDR2 FQNNGV. The CDR3 is 13 residues long.

This clone was counted a few times. The V and J genes are TRBV9 and TRBJ2-2; D is perhaps TRBD1 (6 bases). Germline CDR1 and CDR2: SGDLS and YYNGEE. V shed 4 bases and J shed 8 bases, with 30 bases lying between them. CDR3 length equals 19 residues. The CDR3 here is CASSRSIVGIAIDRGELFF. CDR3 sequence (DNA): TGTGCCAGCAGCCGGAGTATCGTAGGGATAGCGATCGACAGGGGGGAGCTGTTTTTT.

The V and J genes are TRBV7-6 and TRBJ2-2; tentatively, D is TRBD2 (5 bases). This CDR3 region has 15 residues. The germline V gene encodes CDR1 SGHVS and CDR2 FNYEAQ. V lost 5 bases and J 5 bases, leaving 15 bases between the germline ends. CDR3: CASSRRGPGTGELFF. As DNA, the CDR3 is TGTGCCAGCAGCCGGCGCGGGCCTGGGACCGGGGAGCTGTTTTTT.

The gene calls are TRBV7-9 and TRBJ1-5; D is possibly TRBD1 (5 bases). The CDR3 length is 14 residues. Germline V lookup: CDR1 SEHNR, CDR2 FQNEAQ (reference sequence). V was clipped by 5 bases and J by 0 bases, with 8 bases between them. DNA for the CDR3: TGTGCCAGCAGCGACAGTTATAGCAATCAGCCCCAGCATTTT. It is translated as CASSDSYSNQPQHF.

This chain uses TRBV5-6 with TRBJ2-5, with D unclear. CDR1 SGHDT and CDR2 YYEEEE come from the germline V gene. The CDR3 length is 14 residues. V lost 0 bases and J 0 bases, leaving 6 bases between the germline ends. The DNA of the CDR3 is TGTGCCAGCAGCTTGGGGCAGAACCAAGAGACCCAGTACTTC. Encoded protein: CASSLGQNQETQYF.

CDR3 region: CASSLAGGGWAGELFF. The CDR3 coding sequence is TGTGCCAGCAGCTTAGCTGGCGGGGGTTGGGCCGGGGAGCTGTTTTTT. The chain recombines TRBV7-6 with TRBJ2-2; 7 bases line up with TRBD2. Germline V lookup: CDR1 SGHVS, CDR2 FNYEAQ. V lost 0 bases, J lost 6 bases, and 7 bases stayed unmatched. The CDR3 has 16 residues.

This chain connects TRBV10-3 to TRBJ2-7, with TRBD2 matching 10 bases. From germline, CDR1 is ENHRY and CDR2 SYGVKD. The CDR3 runs to 17 residues. The J segment lost 2 bases and the V segment lost 0 bases, leaving 7 bases of the junction unmatched. The CDR3 bases are TGTGCCATCAGTGAGTCGGCTAGCGGGGGACCAGCCTACGAGCAGTACTTC. Protein sequence: CAISESASGGPAYEQYF.

V usage is TRBV18 and J usage is TRBJ1-2; TRBD1 aligns across 7 bases. The germline V gene has CDR1 KGHSH and CDR2 LQKENI. This CDR3 region has 13 residues. With V trimmed by 8 bases and J by 2 bases, 5 bases remained unmatched. DNA for the CDR3: TGTGCCAGCCTAAAGACAGGGAACTATGGCTACACCTTC. It encodes CASLKTGNYGYTF.

This chain links TRBV7-2 with TRBJ2-5; no clear D. CDR3 size: 14 residues. Between the trimmed V and J ends, which lost 5 bases and 2 bases, there was a span of 12 bases. Germline-derived CDR1 and CDR2 are SGHTA and FQGNSA. CDR3 sequence: CASSKEVEQETQYF. In nucleotides, the CDR3 is TGTGCCAGCAGCAAAGAGGTGGAACAAGAGACCCAGTACTTC.

The chain has TRBV7-6 and TRBJ2-3, with 12 bases identical to TRBD2. V lost 1 base to trimming and J lost 3 bases; unmatched junction nucleotides: 2. The CDR3 is 16 amino acids. Germline V gene sequence: CDR1 SGHVS, CDR2 FNYEAQ. The CDR3 nucleotides are TGTGCCAGCAGCTTAGAACTAGCGGGGGGTACAGATACGCAGTATTTT. This gives the protein CASSLELAGGTDTQYF.

The V call is TRBV28, the J call TRBJ1-1, with D unresolved. This CDR3 spans 11 amino acids. Trimming stripped 7 bases from V and 0 bases from J, with 3 bases between. The germline V gene has CDR1 MDHEN and CDR2 SYDVKM. The CDR3: CASTMNTEAFF. In DNA, the CDR3 is TGTGCCAGCACCATGAACACTGAAGCTTTCTTT.

This clone was counted a few times. The rearrangement links TRBV29-1 to TRBJ1-5; 7 bases are a match to TRBD1. V shed 6 bases, J shed 2 bases, and the junction held 10 bases outside the gene matches. The germline CDR1 and CDR2 sequences are SQVTM and ANQGSEA. This CDR3 is built from 15 residues. CDR3 region: CSVELPGGGNQPQHF. The DNA for the CDR3 is TGCAGCGTCGAACTTCCAGGGGGTGGCAATCAGCCCCAGCATTTT. Full variable domain (missing parts from reference TRBV29-1 and TRBJ1-5): SAVISQKPSRDICQRGTSLTIQCQVDSQVTMMFWYRQQPGQSLTLIATANQGSEATYESGFVIDKFPISRPNLTFSTLTVSNMSPEDSSIYLCSVELPGGGNQPQHFGDGTRLSIL.

The V call is TRBV6-6, the J call TRBJ1-6; 7 bases are a match to TRBD1. Germline CDR1 is MNHNY and CDR2 is SVGAGI (reference sequence). The length of the CDR3 is 15 residues. Unmatched junction bases numbered 15, after V lost 6 bases and J lost 13 bases. CDR3 nucleotides: TGTGCCAGCAGAGGGGACAGTTCTGTGGACTCCCCCCTCCACTTT. Translated: CASRGDSSVDSPLHF.

The chain carries TRBV18 and TRBJ2-7; D call uncertain. V was cut by 3 bases and J by 3 bases, with 9 bases left in between. Germline CDR1 is KGHSH and CDR2 is LQKENI. This CDR3 region has 13 residues. The CDR3 spells CASSPEQNYEQYF. The DNA for the CDR3 is TGTGCCAGCTCACCGGAACAGAACTACGAGCAGTACTTC.

The chain is built from TRBV7-2 and TRBJ1-6, with D perhaps TRBD1 (6 bases). The V gene lost 1 base and the J gene lost 7 bases, with 11 bases spanning the gap. The length of the CDR3 is 15 residues. CDR1 and CDR2 from the germline V gene are SGHTA and FQGNSA. The CDR3 bases are TGTGCCAGCAGCTTAGATGGACAGACCAATTCACCCCTCCACTTT. Amino acids: CASSLDGQTNSPLHF.

The chain is built from TRBV5-8 and TRBJ2-2; D gene unclear. This CDR3 contains 13 residues. Germline-derived CDR1 and CDR2 are SGHTS and YDEGEE. V was pared by 2 bases and J by 3 bases, with 5 bases between. The CDR3 DNA follows: TGTGCCAGCAGCTTCAGGTACACCGGGGAGCTGTTTTTT. Its protein is CASSFRYTGELFF.

Notes on this clone: Other nucleotide sequences in the sample specify the same CDR3. The V and J genes are TRBV5-1 and TRBJ1-2, with no clear D. With 4 bases removed from V and 2 bases from J, the gap between germline ends came to 6 bases. This CDR3 has 12 amino acids. From germline, CDR1 is SGHRS and CDR2 YFSETQ. CDR3 region: CASSRGNYGYTF. CDR3 coding DNA: TGCGCCAGCAGCCGCGGAAACTATGGCTACACCTTC.

Relative to its sample, this clone is medium-sized. The V gene is TRBV4-2, the J gene TRBJ2-2; 10 bases agree with TRBD2. The V gene's germline CDR1 is LGHNA and CDR2 YNFKEQ. The CDR3 runs to 16 residues. The trim removed 6 bases at V and 2 bases at J, leaving 6 bases unmatched. The CDR3, as DNA: TGTGCCAGCAGTTCTAGCGGGGGAGCCAACACCGGGGAGCTGTTTTTT. Translating it yields CASSSSGGANTGELFF.

V and J are TRBV14 and TRBJ2-7, with 8 bases matching TRBD2. The CDR3 contains 16 residues. Germline V gene data show CDR1 as SGHDN and CDR2 as FVKESK. The V gene end was trimmed by 0 bases and the J gene end by 3 bases; junction bases not matched to a gene: 7. The CDR3 spells CASSQDPAGDFYEQYF. Written as DNA, the CDR3 is TGTGCCAGCAGCCAAGATCCAGCGGGGGATTTCTACGAGCAGTACTTC.